These 2 T cell receptor beta chains were all obtained from the same sample, sequenced in a study of OX40 agonist ivuxolimab in advanced cancers. Profiling relied on immunoSEQ multiplex PCR, and the TCRdb table lists in-frame clones only, not all of them. This table holds some 43,000 clones, 87% found once. Sequences were derived from CD4+ or CD8+ T cells sorted from blood, sampled in a trial of the OX40 agonist ivuxolimab. The receptors stem from an adult with an advanced solid tumor such as melanoma, head and neck, liver or kidney cancer.

The V gene is TRBV6-1, the J gene TRBJ1-1, with 7 bases aligning to TRBD1. V dropped 6 bases and J dropped 1; count of bases not matched to a gene: 5. The CDR3 has 14 residues. Germline-derived CDR1 and CDR2 are MNHNS and SASEGT. The CDR3 DNA follows: TGTGCCAGCAGCAAGGGACAGACGAACACTGAAGCTTTCTTT. Its translation is CASSKGQTNTEAFF.

This chain uses TRBV5-4 with TRBJ2-7, with TRBD1 matching 9 bases. The CDR3 has 14 amino acids. J gave up 5 bases and V 3 bases, and 6 bases lay outside the gene matches. Germline values: CDR1 SGHNT, CDR2 YYREEE (reference sequence). As DNA, the CDR3 is TGTGCCAGCAGCTCCACCGGGACAGGGAACGAGCAGTACTTC. Translating it yields CASSSTGTGNEQYF.